One and the same sample provided the 14 T cell receptor beta chains below, sequenced in a study of cytomegalovirus exposure and HLA in healthy donors. Primers included in the PCR were 60 Vbeta and 13 Jbeta primers. The method was immunoSEQ multiplex PCR; TCRdb's version includes in-frame clones alone and lacks a portion of them. The repertoire holds 100,000 to 150,000 clones, with about two thirds as singletons. The source material was PBMCs. These TCRs come from a man aged 55 to 70 in good health and CMV-seropositive.

The chain links TRBV7-3 to TRBJ2-5; 8 bases map to TRBD2. The CDR3 loop spans 15 amino acids. Germline trimming cut 5 bases from V and 5 bases from J; bases unmatched to any gene: 10. Germline V gives CDR1 SGHTA, CDR2 FQGTGA. CDR3 coding DNA: TGTGCCAGCAGCCCACAATCGGGAGGGGCGGAGACCCAGTACTTC. Translating gives CASSPQSGGAETQYF.

The chain has TRBV7-3 and TRBJ2-3; 8 bases align to TRBD2. The CDR3 is 19 amino acids. Germline V lookup: CDR1 SGHTA, CDR2 FQGTGA. V lost 5 bases to trimming and J lost 0 bases; unmatched junction nucleotides: 16. The CDR3 DNA sequence: TGTGCCAGCAGCCTCTCAGCGGGGGCAAAAATCTTAAGCACAGATACGCAGTATTTT. Its protein product is CASSLSAGAKILSTDTQYF. The entire variable domain, with the rest obtained from reference TRBV7-3 and TRBJ2-3, is as follows: GAGVSQTPSNKVTEKGKYVELRCDPISGHTALYWYRQSLGQGPEFLIYFQGTGAADDSGLPNDRFFAVRPEGSVSTLKIQRTERGDSAVYLCASSLSAGAKILSTDTQYFGPGTRLTVL.

The rearrangement links TRBV7-3 to TRBJ2-3; D call uncertain. This CDR3 is built from 12 residues. The germline CDR1 and CDR2 sequences are SGHTA and FQGTGA. V lost 5 bases and J 6 bases, leaving 9 bases between the germline ends. CDR3 protein: CASSLTRDTQYF. CDR3 DNA sequence: TGTGCCAGCAGCCTCACCCGGGATACGCAGTATTTT.

The gene calls are TRBV29-1 and TRBJ2-6; D not resolved. CDR1 and CDR2 from the germline V gene are SQVTM and ANQGSEA. The CDR3 has 13 amino acids. The germline V and J ends were trimmed by 7 bases and 0 bases, with 7 bases remaining between them. The CDR3 is CSAYSSGANVLTF. CDR3 in DNA: TGCAGCGCCTACAGCTCTGGGGCCAACGTCCTGACTTTC.

The genes are TRBV7-9 and TRBJ2-7, with D uncertain. Trimming removed 4 bases at V and 0 bases at J, with 13 bases between. CDR3 length equals 15 residues. Germline CDR1 and CDR2: SEHNR and FQNEAQ (reference sequence). Here the CDR3 DNA reads TGTGCCAGCAGCTCCGGAGTCAGATCCTCCTACGAGCAGTACTTC. Residues: CASSSGVRSSYEQYF.

For this clone: Since the CDR3 does not end with the conserved phenylalanine or tryptophan, this likely comes from a read error. This chain joins TRBV5-1 and TRBJ2-7, with 9 bases aligning to TRBD1. Germline CDR1 and CDR2: SGHRS and YFSETQ. This CDR3 spans 18 amino acids. V lost 3 bases, J lost 6 bases, and 19 bases stayed unmatched. For the CDR3, the DNA is TGCGCCAGCAGCTGGAGTGGATCCGGGGACAGGGATACTGGCGAGCAGTACCTC. Translation: CASSWSGSGDRDTGEQYL.

In this sample, this clone turned up a few times. The chain employs TRBV2 and TRBJ1-4; D unclear. Germline CDR1 SNHLY, CDR2 FYNNEI. The CDR3 is made up of 15 amino acids. Trimming shortened V by 6 bases and J by 4 bases, and 15 bases separated the two germline ends. CDR3 region: CASSAFREDNEKLFF. The CDR3 region has the DNA TGTGCCAGCAGCGCCTTTCGAGAGGATAATGAAAAACTGTTTTTT.

CDR3 nucleotides: TGTGCCAGCAGCATGGACCGGGGGTATGAGCAGTTCTTC. This codes for CASSMDRGYEQFF. This chain joins TRBV27 and TRBJ2-1; possibly TRBD2 for D (6 bases). This CDR3 comprises 13 residues. Trimming left V 6 bases short and J 8 bases short, with 14 bases between. Germline V gives CDR1 MNHEY, CDR2 SMNVEV (reference sequence).

The chain links TRBV5-1 to TRBJ1-2, with D tentatively TRBD1 (6 bases). Germline V gene data show CDR1 as SGHRS and CDR2 as YFSETQ. The V and J ends lost 2 bases and 3 bases respectively, with 8 bases between them. The CDR3 has 13 amino acids. The CDR3 spells CASSFAGDYGYTF. CDR3 sequence (DNA): TGCGCCAGCAGCTTTGCAGGGGACTATGGCTACACCTTC. The whole variable domain, filled in from reference TRBV5-1 and TRBJ1-2, reads KAGVTQTPRYLIKTRGQQVTLSCSPISGHRSVSWYQQTPGQGLQFLFEYFSETQRNKGNFPGRFSGRQFSNSRSEMNVSTLELGDSALYLCASSFAGDYGYTFGSGTRLTVV.

This clone was recorded once. CDR3 coding DNA: TGTGCCAGCGGTATAGCTGGGGCCGCCTACAATGAGCAGTTCTTC. It is translated as CASGIAGAAYNEQFF. The V and J genes are TRBV5-6 and TRBJ2-1, with TRBD1 as a possible D gene (5 bases). The CDR3 covers 15 residues. V was clipped by 7 bases and J by 2 bases, with 16 bases between them. Germline V CDR1 and CDR2: SGHDT, YYEEEE.

This clone has only one observation. The same CDR3 can be traced to other DNA sequences in this sample. The chain recombines TRBV5-1 with TRBJ1-5, with no clear D. Trimming left V 0 bases short and J 2 bases short, with 9 bases between. The CDR3 runs 15 residues. Germline CDR1 SGHRS, CDR2 YFSETQ. This CDR3 reads CASSLGPEGNQPQHF. The CDR3 DNA reads as TGCGCCAGCAGCTTGGGCCCAGAAGGCAATCAGCCCCAGCATTTT.

J is TRBJ1-5 and V is TRBV7-4; a weak D match, TRBD1 (5 bases). Trimming took off 10 bases at V and 2 bases at J, with 9 bases between the two ends. The CDR3 extends over 12 amino acids. Germline V gives CDR1 SGHVT, CDR2 SQSDAQ. The CDR3 sequence: CANPRGNQPQHF. In DNA form, the CDR3 reads TGTGCCAACCCCAGGGGCAATCAGCCCCAGCATTTT.

The V gene is TRBV18, the J gene TRBJ2-7; unclear D gene. This CDR3 has 13 residues. The V end lost 2 bases, the J end lost 7 bases, and 12 bases lay between the germline ends. The germline gives CDR1 KGHSH, CDR2 LQKENI. This chain's CDR3 is CASSPVQSQEQYF. The CDR3 nucleotides are TGTGCCAGCTCACCAGTACAGTCACAGGAGCAGTACTTC.

This clone was seen a handful of times. The rearrangement joins TRBV2 to TRBJ2-2, with 9 bases aligning to TRBD1. The germline gives CDR1 SNHLY, CDR2 FYNNEI. V lost 0 bases to trimming and J lost 7 bases; unmatched junction nucleotides: 6. The CDR3 loop spans 16 amino acids. The DNA of the CDR3 is TGTGCCAGCAGTGAAGCAGGGACAGGGTTTAGCGGGGAGCTGTTTTTT. Translating gives CASSEAGTGFSGELFF.